Presented here are 9 T cell receptor beta chains from one specimen sequenced in a study of response to subunit inactivated influenza vaccine (dated by TCRdb to the late 2010s). To prepare the library, RT-PCR was applied. Sequencing instrument: Illumina HiSeq 2500. Using fastp at Q25 and MiXCR, TCRdb reprocessed the public reads and kept productive beta chains. When rows share a CDR3 protein, they turn into one entry using the most common DNA and genes. Present in this sample are about 700,000 distinct CDR3 sequences, approximately 14% of which were seen just once. The biggest ten clones account for 6.5% to 8.5% of the sample. Sequencing was performed on PBMCs from blood, taken less than 15 days before vaccination. These TCRs come from a man aged 50-59 years who received an inactivated influenza vaccine. Donor details come from another sample of the same person, matched by shared clones.

J is TRBJ2-1 and V is TRBV25-1, with 9 bases matching TRBD2. The trim removed 5 bases at V and 8 bases at J, leaving 7 bases unmatched. Germline lookup yields CDR1 MGHDK and CDR2 SYGVNS. There are 14 residues in the CDR3. CDR3 region: CASSRGGASYEQFF. The CDR3 DNA reads as TGTGCCAGCAGTCGCGGGGGGGCCTCCTATGAGCAGTTCTTC.

The sample holds a few counts of this clonotype. This chain uses TRBV4-1 with TRBJ2-5; 14 nucleotides align to TRBD2. The ends lost 1 base at V and 5 bases at J; junction bases unmatched: 3. CDR3 length: 16 residues. Germline CDR1 reads MGHRA; CDR2 reads YSYEKL. This CDR3 reads CASSQGLAGGSETQYF. CDR3 nucleotides: TGCGCCAGCAGCCAAGGACTAGCGGGGGGGTCGGAGACCCAGTACTTC.

This clonotype was detected a few times. This sequence joins TRBV5-1 and TRBJ2-7, with a possible D match to TRBD1 (5 bases). CDR3 length equals 14 residues. The germline CDR1 and CDR2 sequences are SGHRS and YFSETQ. The V gene lost 6 bases and the J gene lost 0 bases, with 13 bases spanning the gap. The CDR3 reads CASKQVDFSYEQYF. The CDR3 DNA reads TGCGCCAGCAAACAGGTCGATTTCTCCTACGAGCAGTACTTC. Based on the CDR3 plus reference TRBV5-1 and TRBJ2-7, the full variable domain is KAGVTQTPRYLIKTRGQQVTLSCSPISGHRSVSWYQQTPGQGLQFLFEYFSETQRNKGNFPGRFSGRQFSNSRSEMNVSTLELGDSALYLCASKQVDFSYEQYFGPGTRLTVT.

The chain is built from TRBV6-2 or TRBV6-3 and TRBJ2-1; no clear D. This CDR3 spans 13 amino acids. Trimming removed 10 bases from V and 10 bases from J, with 20 bases in between. Germline V gives CDR1 MNHEY, CDR2 SVGEGT. In DNA, the CDR3 is TGTGCCACCGTAATACCCGGTGGGCAGGAGCAGTTCTTC. This codes for CATVIPGGQEQFF.

This clonotype was picked up a small number of times. This chain links TRBV27 with TRBJ1-4; 8 nucleotides match TRBD1. The trim removed 5 bases at V and 7 bases at J, leaving 9 bases unmatched. The germline V gene encodes CDR1 MNHEY and CDR2 SMNVEV (reference sequence). CDR3 length equals 15 residues. CDR3 sequence: CASSPRQGWGEKLFF. CDR3 sequence (DNA): TGTGCCAGCAGTCCGCGACAGGGGTGGGGTGAAAAACTGTTTTTT.

The chain employs TRBV24-1 and TRBJ2-7; D is ambiguous. The germline CDR1 and CDR2 sequences are KGHDR and SFDVKD. V dropped 11 bases and J dropped 1 base, with 5 bases sitting between them. This CDR3 contains 10 residues. CDR3 coding DNA: TGTGCCATTAGATCCTACGAGCAGTACTTC. Translating it yields CAIRSYEQYF.

The rearrangement links TRBV20-1 to TRBJ2-1; 9 positions agree with TRBD2. The CDR3 loop spans 14 amino acids. The V gene end was trimmed by 5 bases and the J gene end by 3 bases; junction bases not matched to a gene: 5. CDR1 and CDR2 (germline): DFQATT, SNEGSKA (reference sequence). The CDR3 region has the DNA TGCAGTGCTTATAGCGGGAGTCTCTACAATGAGCAGTTCTTC. Encoded protein: CSAYSGSLYNEQFF.

The J gene is TRBJ2-2, the V gene TRBV6-1; weak D call: TRBD1 (6 bases). V lost 8 bases and J 1 base, leaving 14 bases between the germline ends. The CDR3 loop spans 15 amino acids. Germline V lookup: CDR1 MNHNS, CDR2 SASEGT. CDR3 nucleotide sequence: TGTGCCAGCGAATGGGACACCTTGAACACCGGGGAGCTGTTTTTT. This translates into CASEWDTLNTGELFF.

This clonotype was counted ten times or more. The genes are TRBV11-2 and TRBJ2-7, with 7 nucleotides matching TRBD2. This CDR3 contains 14 residues. V shed 1 base and J 4 bases; nucleotides not matched to a gene: 4. The germline gives CDR1 SGHAT, CDR2 FQNNGV. The CDR3 DNA sequence: TGTGCCAGCAGCTTAGGACTAGCCAATTACGAGCAGTACTTC. Residues: CASSLGLANYEQYF.